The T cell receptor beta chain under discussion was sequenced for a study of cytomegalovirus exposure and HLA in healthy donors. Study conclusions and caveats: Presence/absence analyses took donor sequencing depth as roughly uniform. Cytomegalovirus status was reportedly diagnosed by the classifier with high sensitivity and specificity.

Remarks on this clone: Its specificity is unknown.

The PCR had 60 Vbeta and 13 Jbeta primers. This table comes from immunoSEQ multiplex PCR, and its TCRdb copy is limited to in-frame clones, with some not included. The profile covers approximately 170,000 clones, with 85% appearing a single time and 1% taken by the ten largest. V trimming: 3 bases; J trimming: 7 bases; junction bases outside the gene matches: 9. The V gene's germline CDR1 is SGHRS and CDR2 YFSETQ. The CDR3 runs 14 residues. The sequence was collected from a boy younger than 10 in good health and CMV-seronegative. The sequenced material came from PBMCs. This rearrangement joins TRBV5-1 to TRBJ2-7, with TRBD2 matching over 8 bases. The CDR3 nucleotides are TGCGCCAGCAGCTCCCGGGGGGGGGCGCGGGAGCAGTACTTC. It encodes CASSSRGGAREQYF.